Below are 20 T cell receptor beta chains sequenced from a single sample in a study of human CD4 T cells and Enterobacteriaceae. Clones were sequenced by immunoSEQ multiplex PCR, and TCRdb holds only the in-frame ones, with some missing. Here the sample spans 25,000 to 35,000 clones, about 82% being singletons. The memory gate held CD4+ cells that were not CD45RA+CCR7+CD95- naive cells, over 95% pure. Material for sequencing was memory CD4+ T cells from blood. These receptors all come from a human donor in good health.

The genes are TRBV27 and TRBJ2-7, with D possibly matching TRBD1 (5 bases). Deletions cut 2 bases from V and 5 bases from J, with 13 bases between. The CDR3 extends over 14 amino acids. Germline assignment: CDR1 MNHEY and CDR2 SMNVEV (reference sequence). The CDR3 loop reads CASSLQGSTHEQYF. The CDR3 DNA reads TGTGCCAGCAGTTTACAGGGCTCGACCCACGAGCAGTACTTC.

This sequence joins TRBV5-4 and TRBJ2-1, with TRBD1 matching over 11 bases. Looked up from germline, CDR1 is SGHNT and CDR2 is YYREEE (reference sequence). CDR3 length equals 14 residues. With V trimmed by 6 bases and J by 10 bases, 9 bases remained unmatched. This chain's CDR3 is CASTRGQGDSEQFF. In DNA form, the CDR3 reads TGTGCCAGCACCCGGGGACAGGGGGATTCAGAGCAGTTCTTC.

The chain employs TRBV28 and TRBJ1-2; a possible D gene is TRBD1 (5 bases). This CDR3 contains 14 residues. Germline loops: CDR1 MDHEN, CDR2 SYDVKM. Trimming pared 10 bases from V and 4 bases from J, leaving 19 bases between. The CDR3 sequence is CATSTSGTVYGYTF. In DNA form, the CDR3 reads TGTGCCACCTCCACCTCCGGGACGGTCTATGGCTACACCTTC.

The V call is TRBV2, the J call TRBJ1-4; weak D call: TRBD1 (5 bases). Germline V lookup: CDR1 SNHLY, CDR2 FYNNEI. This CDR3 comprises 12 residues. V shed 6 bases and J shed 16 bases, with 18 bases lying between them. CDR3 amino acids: CASSRGESGPFF. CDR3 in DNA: TGTGCCAGCAGCCGGGGCGAGAGCGGGCCGTTTTTT.

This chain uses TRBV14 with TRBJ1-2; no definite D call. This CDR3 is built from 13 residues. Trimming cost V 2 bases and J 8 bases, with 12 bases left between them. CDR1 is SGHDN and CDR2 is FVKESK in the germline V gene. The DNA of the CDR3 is TGTGCCAGCAGCCAACATTTGGGTGAAGGCTACACCTTC. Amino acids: CASSQHLGEGYTF.

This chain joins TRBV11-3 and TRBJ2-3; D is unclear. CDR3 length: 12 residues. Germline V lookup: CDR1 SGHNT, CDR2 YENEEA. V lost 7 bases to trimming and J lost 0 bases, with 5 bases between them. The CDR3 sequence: CASTTSTDTQYF. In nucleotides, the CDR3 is TGTGCCAGCACCACTAGCACAGATACGCAGTATTTT.

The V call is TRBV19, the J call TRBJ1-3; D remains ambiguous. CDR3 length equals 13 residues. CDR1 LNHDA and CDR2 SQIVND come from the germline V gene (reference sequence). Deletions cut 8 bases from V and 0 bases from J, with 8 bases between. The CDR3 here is CASLGTSGNTIYF. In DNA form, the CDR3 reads TGTGCCAGTCTGGGAACCTCTGGAAACACCATATATTTT. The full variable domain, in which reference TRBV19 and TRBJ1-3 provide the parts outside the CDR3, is DGGITQSPKYLFRKEGQNVTLSCEQNLNHDAMYWYRQDPGQGLRLIYYSQIVNDFQKGDIAEGYSVSREKKESFPLTVTSAQKNPTAFYLCASLGTSGNTIYFGEGSWLTVV.

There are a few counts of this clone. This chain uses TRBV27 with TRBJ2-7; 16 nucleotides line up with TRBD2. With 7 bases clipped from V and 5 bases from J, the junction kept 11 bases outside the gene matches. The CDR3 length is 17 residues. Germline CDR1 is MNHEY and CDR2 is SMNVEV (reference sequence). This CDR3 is CASMGTSGRAFPHEQYF. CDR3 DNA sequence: TGTGCCAGCATGGGGACTAGCGGGAGGGCGTTCCCCCACGAGCAGTACTTC.

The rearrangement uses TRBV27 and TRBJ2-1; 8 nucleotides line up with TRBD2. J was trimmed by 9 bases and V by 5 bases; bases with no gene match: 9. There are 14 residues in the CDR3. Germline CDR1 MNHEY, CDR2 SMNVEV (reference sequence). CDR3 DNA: TGTGCCAGCAGTGGAAGCGGGAGCGTAGGTGAGCAGTTCTTC. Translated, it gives CASSGSGSVGEQFF.

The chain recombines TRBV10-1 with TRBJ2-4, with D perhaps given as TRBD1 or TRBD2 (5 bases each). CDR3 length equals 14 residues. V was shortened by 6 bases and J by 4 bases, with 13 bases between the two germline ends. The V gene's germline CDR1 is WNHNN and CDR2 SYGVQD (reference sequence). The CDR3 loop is CASSPSGRKNIQYF. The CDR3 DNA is TGCGCCAGCAGCCCCTCGGGACGAAAAAACATTCAGTACTTC.

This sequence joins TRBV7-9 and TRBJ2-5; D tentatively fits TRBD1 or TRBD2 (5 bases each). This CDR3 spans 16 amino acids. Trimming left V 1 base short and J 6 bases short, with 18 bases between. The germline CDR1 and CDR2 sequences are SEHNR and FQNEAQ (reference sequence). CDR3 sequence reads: CASSLVKSMGVKTQYF. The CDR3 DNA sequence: TGTGCCAGCAGCTTAGTTAAGAGTATGGGGGTAAAGACCCAGTACTTC.

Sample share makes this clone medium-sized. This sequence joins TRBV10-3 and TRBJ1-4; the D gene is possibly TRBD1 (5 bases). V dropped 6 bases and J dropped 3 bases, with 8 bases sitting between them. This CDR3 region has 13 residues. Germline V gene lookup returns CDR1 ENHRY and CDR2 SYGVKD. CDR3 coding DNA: TGTGCCATCAGCGCGGGGCCTAATGAAAAACTGTTTTTT. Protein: CAISAGPNEKLFF.

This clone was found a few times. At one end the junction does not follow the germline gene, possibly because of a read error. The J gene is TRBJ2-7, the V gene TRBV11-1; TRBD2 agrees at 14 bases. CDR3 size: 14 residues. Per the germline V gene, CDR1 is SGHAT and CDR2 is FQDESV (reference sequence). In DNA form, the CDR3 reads TGTGCCAGCAGCCCGGGACTAGCGGGAGTTCGGACCTTCTTC. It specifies CASSPGLAGVRTFF.

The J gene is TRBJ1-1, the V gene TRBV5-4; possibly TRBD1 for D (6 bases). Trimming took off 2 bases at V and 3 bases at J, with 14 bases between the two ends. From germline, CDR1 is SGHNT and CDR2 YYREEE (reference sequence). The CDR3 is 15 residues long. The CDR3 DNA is TGTGCCAGCAGCTTAGGAGGGGGGAAGGACACTGAAGCTTTCTTT. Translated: CASSLGGGKDTEAFF.

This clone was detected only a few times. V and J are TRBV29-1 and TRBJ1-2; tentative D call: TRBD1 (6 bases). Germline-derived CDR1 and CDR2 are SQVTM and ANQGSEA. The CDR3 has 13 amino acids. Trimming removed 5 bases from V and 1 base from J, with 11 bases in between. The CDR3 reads CSVRTVNNYGYTF. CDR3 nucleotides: TGCAGCGTTCGGACAGTGAATAACTATGGCTACACCTTC.

This chain's CDR3 is CASSSDTYANYGYTF. CDR3 bases: TGTGCCAGCAGCTCGGACACCTATGCTAACTATGGCTACACCTTC. The rearrangement links TRBV28 to TRBJ1-2, with D possibly TRBD1 on 5 matching bases. This CDR3 is built from 15 residues. Germline loops: CDR1 MDHEN, CDR2 SYDVKM. V shed 6 bases and J shed 0 bases, with 14 bases lying between them.

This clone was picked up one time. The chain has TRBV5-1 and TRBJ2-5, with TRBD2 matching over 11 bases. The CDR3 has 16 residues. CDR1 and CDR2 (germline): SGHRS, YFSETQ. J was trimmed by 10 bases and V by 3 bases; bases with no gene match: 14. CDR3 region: CASSSTSGALTSGQYF. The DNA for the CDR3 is TGCGCCAGCAGCTCGACTAGCGGGGCTCTAACAAGTGGCCAGTACTTC. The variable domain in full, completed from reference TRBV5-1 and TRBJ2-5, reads KAGVTQTPRYLIKTRGQQVTLSCSPISGHRSVSWYQQTPGQGLQFLFEYFSETQRNKGNFPGRFSGRQFSNSRSEMNVSTLELGDSALYLCASSSTSGALTSGQYFGPGTRLLVL.

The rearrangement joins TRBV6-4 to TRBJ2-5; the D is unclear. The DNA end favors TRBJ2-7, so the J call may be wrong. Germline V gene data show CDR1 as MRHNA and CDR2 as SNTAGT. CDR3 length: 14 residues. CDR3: CASSLRPKRYEQYF. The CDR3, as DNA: TGTGCCAGCAGTTTACGGCCTAAAAGATACGAGCAGTACTTC.

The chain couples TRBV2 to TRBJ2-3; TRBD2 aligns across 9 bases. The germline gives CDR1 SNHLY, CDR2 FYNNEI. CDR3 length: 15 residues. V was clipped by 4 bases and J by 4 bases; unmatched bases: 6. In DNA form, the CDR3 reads TGTGCCAGCAGTGCGTTAGCGGGAGTAGCAGATACGCAGTATTTT. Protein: CASSALAGVADTQYF.

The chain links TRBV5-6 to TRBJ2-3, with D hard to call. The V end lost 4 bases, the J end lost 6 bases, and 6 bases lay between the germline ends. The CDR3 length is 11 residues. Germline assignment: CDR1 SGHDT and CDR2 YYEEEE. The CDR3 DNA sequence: TGTGCCAGCAGCCGGGTGGATACGCAGTATTTT. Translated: CASSRVDTQYF.